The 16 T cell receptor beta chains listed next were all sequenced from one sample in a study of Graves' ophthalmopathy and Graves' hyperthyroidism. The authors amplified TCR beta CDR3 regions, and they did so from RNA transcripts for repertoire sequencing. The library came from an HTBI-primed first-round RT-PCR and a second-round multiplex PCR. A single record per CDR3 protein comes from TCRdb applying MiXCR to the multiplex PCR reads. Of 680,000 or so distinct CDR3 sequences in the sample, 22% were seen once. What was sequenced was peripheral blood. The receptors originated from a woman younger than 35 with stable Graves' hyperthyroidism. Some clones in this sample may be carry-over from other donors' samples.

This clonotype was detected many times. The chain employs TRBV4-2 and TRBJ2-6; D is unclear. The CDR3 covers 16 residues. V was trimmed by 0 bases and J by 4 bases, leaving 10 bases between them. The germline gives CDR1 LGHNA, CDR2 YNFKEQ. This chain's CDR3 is CASSQDNRGGANVLTF. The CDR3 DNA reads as TGTGCCAGCAGCCAAGATAATCGAGGCGGGGCCAACGTCCTGACTTTC.

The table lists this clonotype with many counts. The CDR3 sequence is CASSEDTFEYF. The CDR3 nucleotides read TGCGCCAGCAGCGAGGACACCTTTGAGTACTTC. The rearrangement links TRBV5-1 to TRBJ2-5; D perhaps matches TRBD1 (5 bases). CDR1 is SGHRS, CDR2 YFSETQ, per germline. Trimming shortened V by 4 bases and J by 12 bases, and 13 bases separated the two germline ends. CDR3 length: 11 residues.

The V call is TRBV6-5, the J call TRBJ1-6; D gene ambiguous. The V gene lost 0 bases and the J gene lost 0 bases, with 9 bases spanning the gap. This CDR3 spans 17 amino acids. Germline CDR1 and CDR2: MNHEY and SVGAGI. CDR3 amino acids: CASSYSWRSSYNSPLHF. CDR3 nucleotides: TGTGCCAGCAGTTACTCGTGGAGGAGCTCCTATAATTCACCCCTCCACTTT.

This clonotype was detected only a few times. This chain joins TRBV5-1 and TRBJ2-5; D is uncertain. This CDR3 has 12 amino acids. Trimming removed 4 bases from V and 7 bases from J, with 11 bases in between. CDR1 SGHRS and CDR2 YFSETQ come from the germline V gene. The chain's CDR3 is CASSLELGTQYF. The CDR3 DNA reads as TGCGCCAGCAGCCTAGAGTTGGGGACCCAGTACTTC.

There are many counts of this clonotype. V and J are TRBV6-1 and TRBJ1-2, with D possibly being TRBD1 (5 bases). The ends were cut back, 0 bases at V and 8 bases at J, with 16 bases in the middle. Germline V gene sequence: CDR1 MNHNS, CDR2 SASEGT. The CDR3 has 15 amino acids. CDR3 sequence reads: CASSEAVGRGGGYTF. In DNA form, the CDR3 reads TGTGCCAGCAGTGAAGCGGTGGGGAGGGGTGGAGGCTACACCTTC.

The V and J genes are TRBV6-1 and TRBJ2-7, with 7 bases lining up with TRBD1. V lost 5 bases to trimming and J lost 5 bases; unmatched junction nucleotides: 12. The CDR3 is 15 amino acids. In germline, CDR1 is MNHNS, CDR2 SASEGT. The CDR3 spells CASSLRQGFFNEQYF. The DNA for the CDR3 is TGTGCCAGCAGTCTTCGACAGGGATTCTTCAACGAGCAGTACTTC.

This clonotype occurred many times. The CDR3: CASSFGITDTGELFF. The DNA for the CDR3 is TGTGCCAGCAGCTTCGGGATCACGGACACCGGGGAGCTGTTTTTT. This chain joins TRBV5-5 and TRBJ2-2; a weak D match, TRBD2 (5 bases). The length of the CDR3 is 15 residues. Germline-derived CDR1 and CDR2 are SGHKS and YYEKEE (reference sequence). V lost 2 bases to trimming and J lost 3 bases, with 11 bases between them.

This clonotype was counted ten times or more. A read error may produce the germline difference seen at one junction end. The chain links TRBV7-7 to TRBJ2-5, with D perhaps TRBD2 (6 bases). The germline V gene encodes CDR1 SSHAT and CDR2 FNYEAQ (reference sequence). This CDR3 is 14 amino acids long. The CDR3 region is CASSLGRGYETQYF. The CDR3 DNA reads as TGTGCTAGCAGCTTAGGGCGGGGATATGAGACCCAGTACTTC.

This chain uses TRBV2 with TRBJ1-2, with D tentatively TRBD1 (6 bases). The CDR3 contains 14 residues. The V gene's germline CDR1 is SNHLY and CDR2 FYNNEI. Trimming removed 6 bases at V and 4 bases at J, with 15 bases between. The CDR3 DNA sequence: TGTGCCAGCAGCGCCACAACAGGGCCCTATGGCTACACCTTC. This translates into CASSATTGPYGYTF.

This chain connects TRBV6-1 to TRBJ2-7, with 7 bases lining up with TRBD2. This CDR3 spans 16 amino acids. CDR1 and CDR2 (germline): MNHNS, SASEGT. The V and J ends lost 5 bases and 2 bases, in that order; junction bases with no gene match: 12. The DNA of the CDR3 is TGTGCCAGCAGTCAAACCCCTAGCGGAGGCGCCTACGAGCAGTACTTC. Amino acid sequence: CASSQTPSGGAYEQYF.

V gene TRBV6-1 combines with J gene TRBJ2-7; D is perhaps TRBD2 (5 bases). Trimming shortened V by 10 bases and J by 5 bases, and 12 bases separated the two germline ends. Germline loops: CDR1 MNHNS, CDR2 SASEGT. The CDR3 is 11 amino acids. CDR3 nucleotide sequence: TGTGCCACCCGCAGAGGGAACGAGCAGTACTTC. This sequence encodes CATRRGNEQYF.

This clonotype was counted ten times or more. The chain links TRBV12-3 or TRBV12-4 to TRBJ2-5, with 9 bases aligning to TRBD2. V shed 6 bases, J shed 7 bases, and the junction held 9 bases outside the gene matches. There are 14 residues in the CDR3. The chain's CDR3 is CASSPTSGMGTQYF. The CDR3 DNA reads TGTGCCAGCAGCCCGACTAGCGGAATGGGGACCCAGTACTTC.

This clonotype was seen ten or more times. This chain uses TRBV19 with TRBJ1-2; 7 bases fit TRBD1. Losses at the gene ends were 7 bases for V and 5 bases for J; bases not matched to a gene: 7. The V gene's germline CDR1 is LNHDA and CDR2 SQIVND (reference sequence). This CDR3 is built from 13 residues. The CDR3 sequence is CASTQQGIYGYTF. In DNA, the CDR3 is TGTGCCAGTACCCAACAGGGGATTTATGGCTACACCTTC.

The CDR3 here is CASSQDRSVSYEQYF. For the CDR3, the DNA is TGCGCCAGCAGCCAAGACCGTTCGGTCTCCTACGAGCAGTACTTC. The rearrangement links TRBV4-1 to TRBJ2-7; D remains ambiguous. V lost 0 bases and J 0 bases, leaving 9 bases between the germline ends. Germline CDR1 is MGHRA and CDR2 is YSYEKL. The CDR3 has 15 amino acids.

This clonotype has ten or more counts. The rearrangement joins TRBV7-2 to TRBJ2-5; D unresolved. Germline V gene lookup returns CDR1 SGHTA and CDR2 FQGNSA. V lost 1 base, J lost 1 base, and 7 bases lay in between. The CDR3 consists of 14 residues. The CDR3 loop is CASSLGLLQETQYF. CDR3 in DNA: TGTGCCAGCAGCTTAGGGCTGCTCCAAGAGACCCAGTACTTC. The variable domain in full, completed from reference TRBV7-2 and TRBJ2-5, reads GAGVSQSPSNKVTEKGKDVELRCDPISGHTALYWYRQSLGQGLEFLIYFQGNSAPDKSGLPSDRFSAERTGGSVSTLTIQRTQQEDSAVYLCASSLGLLQETQYFGPGTRLLVL.

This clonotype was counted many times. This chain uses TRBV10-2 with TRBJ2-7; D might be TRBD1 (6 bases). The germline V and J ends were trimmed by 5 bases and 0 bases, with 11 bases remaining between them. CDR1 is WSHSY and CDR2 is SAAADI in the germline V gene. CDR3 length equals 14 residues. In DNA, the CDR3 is TGCGCCAGCAGTCCTCAGGGGAGCTCCTACGAGCAGTACTTC. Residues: CASSPQGSSYEQYF.